What follows are 32 T cell receptor beta chains derived from one specimen sequenced in a study of shared clonotypes between healthy human individuals. The naive CD8 subset, CD45RO-negative cells positively selected for CCR7, excluded terminally differentiated effector memory CD45RA+ cells. Assay used: immunoSEQ multiplex PCR; TCRdb lists only in-frame clones, some missing. This sample carries 600,000 or so clones, roughly 96% of them seen once, and the ten largest clones take 0.11%. Sequenced: naive CD8+ T cells sorted from blood. All receptors come from a woman younger than 45 in good health.

The V and J genes are TRBV2 and TRBJ2-6; 8 nucleotides agree with TRBD1. The CDR3 totals 16 residues. In germline, CDR1 is SNHLY, CDR2 FYNNEI. Losses at the gene ends were 4 bases for V and 0 bases for J; bases not matched to a gene: 2. In nucleotides, the CDR3 is TGTGCCAGCAGTGGGGACAGGCTCTCTGGGGCCAACGTCCTGACTTTC. It encodes CASSGDRLSGANVLTF.

The CDR3 loop is CATGREISYEQYF. DNA for the CDR3: TGTGCCACGGGGCGGGAGATCTCCTACGAGCAGTACTTC. The chain combines TRBV28 with TRBJ2-7; 7 bases fit TRBD2. In germline, CDR1 is MDHEN, CDR2 SYDVKM. V dropped 10 bases and J dropped 0; count of bases not matched to a gene: 6. The CDR3 consists of 13 residues.

This chain uses TRBV4-1 with TRBJ2-1, with a tentative D call TRBD2 (6 bases). V lost 4 bases, J lost 8 bases, and 9 bases lay in between. Germline V CDR1 and CDR2: MGHRA, YSYEKL. The CDR3 is made up of 12 amino acids. The CDR3 DNA reads TGCGCCAGCAGCCGGGGGGTCCATGAGCAGTTCTTC. It codes for CASSRGVHEQFF.

This sequence joins TRBV28 and TRBJ2-3; D is unclear. Trimming stripped 4 bases from V and 8 bases from J, with 13 bases between. Germline lookup yields CDR1 MDHEN and CDR2 SYDVKM. The CDR3 totals 13 residues. The CDR3 DNA is TGTGCCAGCAGTTCCCCCGCAGTGGGTACGCAGTATTTT. Translation: CASSSPAVGTQYF. Looking up the rest from reference TRBV28 and TRBJ2-3 gives the full variable domain: DVKVTQSSRYLVKRTGEKVFLECVQDMDHENMFWYRQDPGLGLRLIYFSYDVKMKEKGDIPEGYSVSREKKERFSLILESASTNQTSMYLCASSSPAVGTQYFGPGTRLTVL.

This chain uses TRBV7-8 with TRBJ2-3; weak D call: TRBD1 (6 bases). The germline V and J ends were trimmed by 3 bases and 3 bases, with 10 bases remaining between them. The length of the CDR3 is 14 residues. Looked up from germline, CDR1 is SGHVS and CDR2 is FQNEAQ. The CDR3 coding sequence is TGTGCCAGCAGCTTCAGGGGTATAACAGATACGCAGTATTTT. Translation: CASSFRGITDTQYF.

This clone occurred once. This chain connects TRBV5-4 to TRBJ2-7, with D possibly TRBD1 on 6 matching bases. The CDR3 is made up of 14 amino acids. Germline loops: CDR1 SGHNT, CDR2 YYREEE (reference sequence). V was clipped by 2 bases and J by 7 bases, with 16 bases between them. This CDR3 is CASSLWQGLREQYF. DNA for the CDR3: TGTGCCAGCAGCTTATGGCAGGGGCTAAGGGAGCAGTACTTC.

The chain combines TRBV28 with TRBJ1-5; unclear D gene. The CDR3 extends over 12 amino acids. Trimming took 7 bases from V and 1 from J, leaving 5 bases between them. CDR1 is MDHEN, CDR2 SYDVKM, per germline. This chain's CDR3 is CASKLSNQPQHF. Here the CDR3 DNA reads TGTGCCAGCAAACTAAGCAATCAGCCCCAGCATTTT.

Only one count was recorded for this clone. The chain employs TRBV5-4 and TRBJ2-7; D unresolved. The CDR3 is 13 residues long. Germline V CDR1 and CDR2: SGHNT, YYREEE (reference sequence). V was cut by 0 bases and J by 5 bases, with 9 bases left in between. CDR3 nucleotide sequence: TGTGCCAGCAGCTTGGGGTTATGGGACGAGCAGTACTTC. Amino acids: CASSLGLWDEQYF.

The J gene is TRBJ1-5, the V gene TRBV27, with D unclear. Trimming pared 5 bases from V and 3 bases from J, leaving 17 bases between. Germline V gene data show CDR1 as MNHEY and CDR2 as SMNVEV (reference sequence). The CDR3 totals 16 residues. CDR3 sequence: CASSPSFGEDNQPQHF. The CDR3 DNA sequence: TGTGCCAGCAGTCCCAGCTTTGGGGAGGACAATCAGCCCCAGCATTTT.

The chain carries TRBV28 and TRBJ2-5; no clear D gene. In germline, CDR1 is MDHEN, CDR2 SYDVKM. The germline V and J ends were trimmed by 2 bases and 7 bases, with 11 bases remaining between them. The CDR3 spans 13 residues. The chain's CDR3 is CASSLNPWGTQYF. CDR3 bases: TGTGCCAGCAGTTTAAACCCCTGGGGGACCCAGTACTTC.

The chain uses TRBV29-1 and TRBJ2-7, with D unclear. The V gene lost 6 bases and the J gene lost 0 bases, with 15 bases spanning the gap. This CDR3 is 14 amino acids long. Germline-derived CDR1 and CDR2 are SQVTM and ANQGSEA. The DNA of the CDR3 is TGCAGCGTGGCCGGTGGCGGATACTCCTACGAGCAGTACTTC. Amino acids: CSVAGGGYSYEQYF.

This sequence joins TRBV5-1 and TRBJ2-2; TRBD1 is a possible D gene (6 bases). Trimming left V 4 bases short and J 0 bases short, with 13 bases between. The CDR3 loop spans 16 amino acids. Germline loops: CDR1 SGHRS, CDR2 YFSETQ. CDR3 region: CASSGQQGPNTGELFF. In DNA form, the CDR3 reads TGCGCCAGCAGCGGACAACAGGGCCCGAACACCGGGGAGCTGTTTTTT. Combining the CDR3 with reference TRBV5-1 and TRBJ2-2 gives the whole variable domain KAGVTQTPRYLIKTRGQQVTLSCSPISGHRSVSWYQQTPGQGLQFLFEYFSETQRNKGNFPGRFSGRQFSNSRSEMNVSTLELGDSALYLCASSGQQGPNTGELFFGEGSRLTVL.

The genes are TRBV10-3 and TRBJ2-7; 9 positions match TRBD1. Germline CDR1 and CDR2: ENHRY and SYGVKD. V gave up 2 bases and J gave up 3 bases; unmatched junction bases: 5. The CDR3 is 15 residues long. CDR3 sequence reads: CAISEKTGGNYEQYF. In DNA, the CDR3 is TGTGCCATCAGTGAGAAGACAGGGGGAAACTACGAGCAGTACTTC.

This chain links TRBV27 with TRBJ2-7; 12 bases align to TRBD2. This CDR3 comprises 20 residues. CDR1 is MNHEY, CDR2 SMNVEV, per germline (reference sequence). The junction had 19 bases not matched to a gene; V was cut back by 7 bases and J by 0 bases. CDR3 in amino acids: CASTRKGLAGLNPYSYEQYF. The CDR3 DNA is TGTGCCAGCACCCGAAAGGGACTAGCGGGCCTTAACCCCTACTCCTACGAGCAGTACTTC.

The chain is built from TRBV5-4 and TRBJ2-7; TRBD2 might be the D (6 bases). With 0 bases removed from V and 5 bases from J, the gap between germline ends came to 15 bases. The germline gives CDR1 SGHNT, CDR2 YYREEE (reference sequence). The CDR3 runs to 15 residues. The CDR3 sequence is CASSLEQGGLHEQYF. The CDR3 DNA sequence: TGTGCCAGCAGCTTGGAGCAGGGAGGTCTCCACGAGCAGTACTTC.

The chain uses TRBV18 and TRBJ2-7, with D perhaps assigned TRBD1 or TRBD2 (5 bases each). Looked up from germline, CDR1 is KGHSH and CDR2 is LQKENI. This CDR3 region has 13 residues. V was cut by 6 bases and J by 2 bases, with 11 bases left in between. The CDR3 protein is CASSPGPTYEQYF. DNA of the CDR3: TGTGCCAGCTCGCCGGGACCAACCTACGAGCAGTACTTC.

V is TRBV29-1 and J is TRBJ2-7; the match to TRBD2 covers 11 bases. This CDR3 contains 13 residues. Germline V gene sequence: CDR1 SQVTM, CDR2 ANQGSEA. The junction had 5 bases not matched to a gene; V was cut back by 6 bases and J by 4 bases. The CDR3 here is CSVVTSGNYEQYF. CDR3 DNA sequence: TGCAGCGTCGTGACTAGCGGGAATTACGAGCAGTACTTC.

This chain joins TRBV7-9 and TRBJ1-1; a weak D match, TRBD1 (6 bases). CDR3 size: 16 residues. The V end was cut by 3 bases, the J end by 5 bases, with 19 bases between. Germline V gene sequence: CDR1 SEHNR, CDR2 FQNEAQ (reference sequence). For the CDR3, the DNA is TGTGCCAGCAGCTTGTCGGGGGCTTGGGGGAAAACTGAAGCTTTCTTT. Translated: CASSLSGAWGKTEAFF.

This rearrangement joins TRBV2 to TRBJ1-1; D is uncertain. The CDR3 has 12 residues. The germline CDR1 and CDR2 sequences are SNHLY and FYNNEI. V lost 9 bases and J lost 0, with 8 bases in between. The CDR3 here is CARTGMNTEAFF. In DNA, the CDR3 is TGTGCCAGGACTGGTATGAACACTGAAGCTTTCTTT.

The chain joins TRBV29-1 to TRBJ2-5; 8 nucleotides agree with TRBD2. CDR1 and CDR2 from the germline V gene are SQVTM and ANQGSEA. V lost 6 bases, J lost 4 bases, and 10 bases stayed unmatched. The CDR3 totals 14 residues. The CDR3 sequence: CSVGTSGTRETQYF. CDR3 nucleotides: TGCAGCGTGGGTACTAGCGGTACCCGAGAGACCCAGTACTTC. Looking up the rest from reference TRBV29-1 and TRBJ2-5 gives the full variable domain: SAVISQKPSRDICQRGTSLTIQCQVDSQVTMMFWYRQQPGQSLTLIATANQGSEATYESGFVIDKFPISRPNLTFSTLTVSNMSPEDSSIYLCSVGTSGTRETQYFGPGTRLLVL.

V and J are TRBV28 and TRBJ2-1; 8 bases line up with TRBD2. V gave up 3 bases and J gave up 6 bases; unmatched junction bases: 4. This CDR3 comprises 14 residues. Germline lookup yields CDR1 MDHEN and CDR2 SYDVKM. CDR3 region: CASSFMRGVNEQFF. CDR3 coding DNA: TGTGCCAGCAGTTTTATGCGGGGGGTCAATGAGCAGTTCTTC.

The chain links TRBV19 to TRBJ2-1; no firm D call. V lost 7 bases and J 7 bases, leaving 8 bases between the germline ends. Looked up from germline, CDR1 is LNHDA and CDR2 is SQIVND (reference sequence). This CDR3 has 11 residues. The CDR3 DNA reads TGTGCCAGTACCCTAGGTAATGAGCAGTTCTTC. Its translation is CASTLGNEQFF.

This chain links TRBV5-6 with TRBJ1-1; a possible D gene is TRBD1 (5 bases). The CDR3 extends over 13 amino acids. Per germline, CDR1 SGHDT and CDR2 YYEEEE. The V end was cut by 4 bases, the J end by 5 bases, with 12 bases between. CDR3 amino acids: CASSIGVRTEAFF. For the CDR3, the DNA is TGTGCCAGCAGCATAGGGGTTCGGACTGAAGCTTTCTTT.

The chain carries TRBV13 and TRBJ1-2; perhaps TRBD1 as D (6 bases). The CDR3 is 15 residues long. V was trimmed by 3 bases and J by 0 bases, leaving 11 bases between them. Germline V gene lookup returns CDR1 PRHDT and CDR2 FYEKMQ (reference sequence). The CDR3 region is CASSLGGAANYGYTF. In nucleotides, the CDR3 is TGTGCCAGCAGCTTGGGGGGCGCCGCTAACTATGGCTACACCTTC.

DNA of the CDR3: TGTGCCAGTAGTGTCTATGGTGCGGGGTACGACAATTCACCCCTCCACTTT. Encoded protein: CASSVYGAGYDNSPLHF. The chain uses TRBV19 and TRBJ1-6, with D unclear. The CDR3 loop spans 17 amino acids. The V end lost 5 bases, the J end lost 7 bases, and 21 bases lay between the germline ends. Germline V gene sequence: CDR1 LNHDA, CDR2 SQIVND (reference sequence).

The V call is TRBV19, the J call TRBJ2-7, with D perhaps matching TRBD2 (5 bases). This CDR3 is 15 amino acids long. V shed 5 bases and J shed 0 bases, with 14 bases lying between them. In germline, CDR1 is LNHDA, CDR2 SQIVND (reference sequence). The CDR3 region has the DNA TGTGCCAGTAGTCCCTCGACTGGGAGCTCCTACGAGCAGTACTTC. This sequence encodes CASSPSTGSSYEQYF.

The rearrangement uses TRBV5-6 and TRBJ1-3; D perhaps matches TRBD1 (6 bases). Trimming shortened V by 2 bases and J by 4 bases, and 13 bases separated the two germline ends. This CDR3 is 15 amino acids long. The germline V gene encodes CDR1 SGHDT and CDR2 YYEEEE. CDR3 sequence: CASSFRGATGNTIYF. CDR3 coding DNA: TGTGCCAGCAGCTTCCGGGGGGCGACGGGAAACACCATATATTTT. Full variable domain (outside the CDR3, taken from reference TRBV5-6 and TRBJ1-3): DAGVTQSPTHLIKTRGQQVTLRCSPKSGHDTVSWYQQALGQGPQFIFQYYEEEERQRGNFPDRFSGHQFPNYSSELNVNALLLGDSALYLCASSFRGATGNTIYFGEGSWLTVV.

The rearrangement joins TRBV10-3 to TRBJ2-2; either TRBD1 or TRBD2 may fit D (6 bases each). CDR1 is ENHRY, CDR2 SYGVKD, per germline. CDR3 size: 15 residues. V was pared by 2 bases and J by 6 bases, with 13 bases between. This chain's CDR3 is CAISESTGTPGELFF. CDR3 in DNA: TGTGCCATCAGTGAGAGCACAGGGACTCCCGGGGAGCTGTTTTTT.

This chain connects TRBV4-1 to TRBJ1-3; TRBD1 is a possible D gene (5 bases). Germline assignment: CDR1 MGHRA and CDR2 YSYEKL. The V end lost 3 bases, the J end lost 8 bases, and 14 bases lay between the germline ends. The CDR3 consists of 14 residues. CDR3 amino acids: CASSQGPLKDTIYF. The DNA for the CDR3 is TGCGCCAGCAGCCAGGGGCCCCTCAAGGACACCATATATTTT.

The rearrangement uses TRBV27 and TRBJ2-1, with a possible D match to TRBD2 (6 bases). CDR3 length: 16 amino acids. Germline-derived CDR1 and CDR2 are MNHEY and SMNVEV (reference sequence). The V end was cut by 0 bases, the J end by 4 bases, with 13 bases between. The CDR3 DNA sequence: TGTGCCAGCAGTTTATCAGCAACTAGCCGATACAATGAGCAGTTCTTC. It is translated as CASSLSATSRYNEQFF.

The chain has TRBV4-1 and TRBJ2-1, with TRBD2 matching over 13 bases. The ends lost 3 bases at V and 1 base at J; junction bases unmatched: 6. The CDR3 has 18 amino acids. In germline, CDR1 is MGHRA, CDR2 YSYEKL. The CDR3, as DNA: TGCGCCAGCAGCCATAGGACTAGCGGGAGCGAGTCCTACAATGAGCAGTTCTTC. Translated, it gives CASSHRTSGSESYNEQFF.

The chain couples TRBV11-2 to TRBJ2-2; D remains unclear. Trimming removed 4 bases from V and 9 bases from J, with 12 bases in between. Germline V gene lookup returns CDR1 SGHAT and CDR2 FQNNGV. This CDR3 is 13 amino acids long. CDR3 coding DNA: TGTGCCAGCAGCTCTGAGTTTGGTCGGGAGCTGTTTTTT. Protein: CASSSEFGRELFF.